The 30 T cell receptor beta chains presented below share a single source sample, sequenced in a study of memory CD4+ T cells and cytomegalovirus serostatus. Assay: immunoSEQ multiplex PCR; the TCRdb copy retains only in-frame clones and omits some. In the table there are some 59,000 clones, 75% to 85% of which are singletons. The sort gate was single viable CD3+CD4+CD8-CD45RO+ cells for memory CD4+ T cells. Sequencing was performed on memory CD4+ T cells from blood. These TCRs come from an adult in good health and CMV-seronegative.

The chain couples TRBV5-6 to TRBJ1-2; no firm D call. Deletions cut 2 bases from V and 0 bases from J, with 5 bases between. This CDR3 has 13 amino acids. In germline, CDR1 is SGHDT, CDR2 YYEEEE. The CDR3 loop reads CASSFGTNYGYTF. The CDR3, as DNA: TGTGCCAGCAGCTTTGGGACTAACTATGGCTACACCTTC.

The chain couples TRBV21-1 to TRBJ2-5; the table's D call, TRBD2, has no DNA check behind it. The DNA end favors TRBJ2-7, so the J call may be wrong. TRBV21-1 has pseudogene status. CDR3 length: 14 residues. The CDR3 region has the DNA TGTGCCAGCAGCAAACTAGCGAGCTCCTACGAGCAGTACTTC. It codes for CASSKLASSYEQYF.

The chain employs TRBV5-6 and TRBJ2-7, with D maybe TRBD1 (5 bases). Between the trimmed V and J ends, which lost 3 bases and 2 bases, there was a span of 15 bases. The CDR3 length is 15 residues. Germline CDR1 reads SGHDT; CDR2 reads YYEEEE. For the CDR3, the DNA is TGTGCCAGCAGCTATGGGGTGACAGCTACCTACGAGCAGTACTTC. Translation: CASSYGVTATYEQYF.

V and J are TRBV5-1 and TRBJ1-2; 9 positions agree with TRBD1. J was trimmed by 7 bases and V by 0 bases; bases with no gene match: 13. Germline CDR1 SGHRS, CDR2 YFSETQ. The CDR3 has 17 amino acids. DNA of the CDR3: TGCGCCAGCAGCTTGGGACCCCAGGGACAGGGCGGAGGTGGCTACACCTTC. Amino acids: CASSLGPQGQGGGGYTF.

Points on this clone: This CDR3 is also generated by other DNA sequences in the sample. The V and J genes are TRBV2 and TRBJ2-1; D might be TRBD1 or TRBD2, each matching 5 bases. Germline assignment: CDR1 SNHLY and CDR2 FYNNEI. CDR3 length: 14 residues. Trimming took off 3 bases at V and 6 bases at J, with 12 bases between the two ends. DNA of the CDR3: TGTGCCAGCAGTGAGAGGCAGGGACCCAATGAGCAGTTCTTC. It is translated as CASSERQGPNEQFF.

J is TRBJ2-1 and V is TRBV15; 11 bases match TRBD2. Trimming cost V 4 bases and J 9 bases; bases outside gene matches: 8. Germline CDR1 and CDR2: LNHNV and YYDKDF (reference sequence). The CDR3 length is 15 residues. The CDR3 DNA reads TGTGCCACCAGCAACCGACTAGCGGGAAGGTTTGAGCAGTTCTTC. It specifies CATSNRLAGRFEQFF.

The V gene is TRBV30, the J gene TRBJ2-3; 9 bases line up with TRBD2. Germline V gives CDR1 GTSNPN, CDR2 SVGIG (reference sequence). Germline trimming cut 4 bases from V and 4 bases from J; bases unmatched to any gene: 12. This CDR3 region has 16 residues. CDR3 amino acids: CAWTPGLARRADTQYF. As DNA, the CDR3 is TGTGCCTGGACCCCGGGACTAGCCCGGAGGGCAGATACGCAGTATTTT.

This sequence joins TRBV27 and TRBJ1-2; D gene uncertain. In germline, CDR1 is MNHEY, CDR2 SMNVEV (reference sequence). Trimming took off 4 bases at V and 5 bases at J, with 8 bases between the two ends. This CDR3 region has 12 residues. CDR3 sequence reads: CASSSPGYGYTF. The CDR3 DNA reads TGTGCCAGCAGTTCCCCCGGGTATGGCTACACCTTC.

In nucleotides, the CDR3 is TGTGCCAGCAGCGTAGGAAACCGAATAGCCGCCTCGGGGAGCACAGATACGCAGTATTTT. It codes for CASSVGNRIAASGSTDTQYF. The chain employs TRBV9 and TRBJ2-3; TRBD2 is a possible D gene (5 bases). V was pared by 0 bases and J by 0 bases, with 23 bases between. Germline V CDR1 and CDR2: SGDLS, YYNGEE. The CDR3 loop spans 20 amino acids.

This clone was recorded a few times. Written as DNA, the CDR3 is TGTGCCAGCAGCCGCGAGGGGAATTCACCCCTCCACTTT. It codes for CASSREGNSPLHF. This chain links TRBV6-6 with TRBJ1-6; tentatively, D is TRBD1 (5 bases). Looked up from germline, CDR1 is MNHNY and CDR2 is SVGAGI (reference sequence). The CDR3 sequence is 13 residues long. Trimming took off 6 bases at V and 7 bases at J, with 10 bases between the two ends.

CDR3 in DNA: TGTGCCAGCAGTTCGGTCTCCTATGGCTACACCTTC. It codes for CASSSVSYGYTF. The V call is TRBV28, the J call TRBJ1-2; no definite D call. This CDR3 has 12 residues. The germline V and J ends were trimmed by 4 bases and 4 bases, with 7 bases remaining between them. The germline V gene encodes CDR1 MDHEN and CDR2 SYDVKM.

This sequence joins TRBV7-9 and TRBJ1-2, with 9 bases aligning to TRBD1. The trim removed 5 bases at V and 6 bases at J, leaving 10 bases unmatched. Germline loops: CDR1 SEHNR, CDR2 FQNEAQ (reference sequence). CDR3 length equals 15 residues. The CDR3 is CASSLLQGALDGYTF. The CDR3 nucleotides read TGTGCCAGCAGCCTCTTACAGGGGGCATTAGATGGCTACACCTTC.

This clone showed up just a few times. The CDR3 DNA follows: TGCAGCGTAAAAGGTTCGACAGGGATGTTCTCGAACACCGGGGAGCTGTTTTTT. Translation gives CSVKGSTGMFSNTGELFF. J is TRBJ2-2 and V is TRBV29-1, with 7 bases lining up with TRBD1. Germline trimming cut 6 bases from V and 0 bases from J; bases unmatched to any gene: 16. The CDR3 runs 18 residues. Germline CDR1 is SQVTM and CDR2 is ANQGSEA.

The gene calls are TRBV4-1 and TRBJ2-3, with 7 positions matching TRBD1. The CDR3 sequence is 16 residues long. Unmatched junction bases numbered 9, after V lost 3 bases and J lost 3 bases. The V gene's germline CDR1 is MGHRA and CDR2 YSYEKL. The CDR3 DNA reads TGCGCCAGCAGCCACACCGGGACAGCCGAAACAGATACGCAGTATTTT. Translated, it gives CASSHTGTAETDTQYF.

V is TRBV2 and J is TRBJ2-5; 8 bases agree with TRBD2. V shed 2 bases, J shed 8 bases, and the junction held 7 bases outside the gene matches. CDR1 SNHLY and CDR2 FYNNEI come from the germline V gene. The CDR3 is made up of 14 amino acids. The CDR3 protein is CASSESQGLETQYF. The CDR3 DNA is TGTGCCAGCAGTGAATCCCAGGGACTAGAAACCCAGTACTTC.

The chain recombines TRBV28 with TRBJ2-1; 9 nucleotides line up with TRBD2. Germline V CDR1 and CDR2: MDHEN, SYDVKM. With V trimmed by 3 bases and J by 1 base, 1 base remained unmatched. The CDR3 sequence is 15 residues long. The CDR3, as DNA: TGTGCCAGCAGTTTGGCGGGAGGGTCCTACAATGAGCAGTTCTTC. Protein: CASSLAGGSYNEQFF.

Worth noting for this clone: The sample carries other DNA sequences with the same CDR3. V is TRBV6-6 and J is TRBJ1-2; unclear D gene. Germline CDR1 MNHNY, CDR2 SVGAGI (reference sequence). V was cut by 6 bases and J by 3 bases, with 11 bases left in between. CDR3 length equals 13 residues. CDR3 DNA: TGTGCCAGCAGCCCTACGGGTGACTATGGCTACACCTTC. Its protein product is CASSPTGDYGYTF.

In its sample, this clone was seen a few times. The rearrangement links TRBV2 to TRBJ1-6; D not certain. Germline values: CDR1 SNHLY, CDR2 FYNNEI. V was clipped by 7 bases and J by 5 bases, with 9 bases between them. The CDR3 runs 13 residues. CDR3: CASNLDHNSPLHF. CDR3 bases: TGTGCCAGCAATCTGGACCATAATTCACCCCTCCACTTT. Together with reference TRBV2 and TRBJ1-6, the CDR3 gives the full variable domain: EPEVTQTPSHQVTQMGQEVILRCVPISNHLYFYWYRQILGQKVEFLVSFYNNEISEKSEIFDDQFSVERPDGSNFTLKIRSTKLEDSAMYFCASNLDHNSPLHFGNGTRLTVT.

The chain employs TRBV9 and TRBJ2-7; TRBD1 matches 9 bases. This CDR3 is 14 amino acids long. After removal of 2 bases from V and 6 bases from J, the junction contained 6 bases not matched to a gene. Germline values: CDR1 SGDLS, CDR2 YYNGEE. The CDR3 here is CASSVRRQGGEQYF. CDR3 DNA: TGTGCCAGCAGCGTCCGGAGACAGGGGGGCGAGCAGTACTTC.

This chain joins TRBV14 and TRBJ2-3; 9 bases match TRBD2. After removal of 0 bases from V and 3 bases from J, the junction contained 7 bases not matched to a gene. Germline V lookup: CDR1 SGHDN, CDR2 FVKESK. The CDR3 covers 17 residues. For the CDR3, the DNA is TGTGCCAGCAGCCAAGATCGATTAGCGGGGGTAACAGATACGCAGTATTTT. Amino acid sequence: CASSQDRLAGVTDTQYF.

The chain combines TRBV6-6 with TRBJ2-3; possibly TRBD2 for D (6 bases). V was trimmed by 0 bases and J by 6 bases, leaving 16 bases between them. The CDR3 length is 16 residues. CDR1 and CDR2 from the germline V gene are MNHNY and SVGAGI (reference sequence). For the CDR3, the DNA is TGTGCCAGCAGTTACTCGACTAGACGTGGGCCGGATACGCAGTATTTT. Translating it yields CASSYSTRRGPDTQYF.

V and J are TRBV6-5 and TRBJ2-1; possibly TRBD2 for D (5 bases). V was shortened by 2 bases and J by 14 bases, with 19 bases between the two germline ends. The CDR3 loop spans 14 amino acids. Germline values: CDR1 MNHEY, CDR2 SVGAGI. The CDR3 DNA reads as TGTGCCAGCAGTTACACTCTCCTAGCAGCTCAGGAGTTCTTC. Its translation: CASSYTLLAAQEFF.

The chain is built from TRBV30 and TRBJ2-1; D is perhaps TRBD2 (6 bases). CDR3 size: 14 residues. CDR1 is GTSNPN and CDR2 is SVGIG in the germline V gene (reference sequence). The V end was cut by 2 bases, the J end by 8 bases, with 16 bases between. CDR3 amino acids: CAWSRESIEYEQFF. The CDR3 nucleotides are TGTGCCTGGAGTCGGGAGTCGATTGAGTATGAGCAGTTCTTC.

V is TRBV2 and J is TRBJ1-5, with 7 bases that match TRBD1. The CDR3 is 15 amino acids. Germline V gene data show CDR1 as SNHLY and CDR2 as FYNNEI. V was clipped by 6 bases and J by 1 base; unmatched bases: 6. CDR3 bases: TGTGCCAGCAGCGGGACAGTTGGGAGCAATCAGCCCCAGCATTTT. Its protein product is CASSGTVGSNQPQHF.

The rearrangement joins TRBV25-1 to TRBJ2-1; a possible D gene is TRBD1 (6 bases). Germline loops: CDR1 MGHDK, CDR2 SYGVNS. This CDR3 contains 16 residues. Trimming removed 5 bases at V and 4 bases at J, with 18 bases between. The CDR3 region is CASSRQGQGSYNEQFF. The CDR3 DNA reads TGTGCCAGCAGTCGGCAGGGGCAGGGGTCATACAATGAGCAGTTCTTC.

The CDR3 coding sequence is TGCGCCAGCAGCCCCATGGGCCAGCCCTACAATGAGCAGTTCTTC. Translating gives CASSPMGQPYNEQFF. This chain uses TRBV4-1 with TRBJ2-1; the D is unclear. Germline V gives CDR1 MGHRA, CDR2 YSYEKL. V lost 4 bases to trimming and J lost 2 bases, with 12 bases between them. This CDR3 spans 15 amino acids.

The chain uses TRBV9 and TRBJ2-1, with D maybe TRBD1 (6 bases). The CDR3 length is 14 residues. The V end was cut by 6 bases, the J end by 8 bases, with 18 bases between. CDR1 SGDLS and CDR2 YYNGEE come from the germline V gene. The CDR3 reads CASIAGAGGDEQFF. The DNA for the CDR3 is TGTGCCAGCATAGCAGGGGCCGGCGGCGATGAGCAGTTCTTC. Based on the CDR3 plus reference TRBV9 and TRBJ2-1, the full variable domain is DSGVTQTPKHLITATGQRVTLRCSPRSGDLSVYWYQQSLDQGLQFLIQYYNGEERAKGNILERFSAQQFPDLHSELNLSSLELGDSALYFCASIAGAGGDEQFFGPGTRLTVL.

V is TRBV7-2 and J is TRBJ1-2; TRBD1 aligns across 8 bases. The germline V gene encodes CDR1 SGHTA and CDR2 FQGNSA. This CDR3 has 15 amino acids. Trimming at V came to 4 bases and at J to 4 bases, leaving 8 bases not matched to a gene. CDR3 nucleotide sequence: TGTGCCAGCAGCTCACACAGGGGGGTGGGCTATGGCTACACCTTC. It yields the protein CASSSHRGVGYGYTF.

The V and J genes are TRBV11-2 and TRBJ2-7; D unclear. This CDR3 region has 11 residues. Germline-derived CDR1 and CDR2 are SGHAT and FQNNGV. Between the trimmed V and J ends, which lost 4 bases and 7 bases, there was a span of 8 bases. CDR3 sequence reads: CASSSTWEQYF. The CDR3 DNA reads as TGTGCCAGCAGCTCAACATGGGAGCAGTACTTC. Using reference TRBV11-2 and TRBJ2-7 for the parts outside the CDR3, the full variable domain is EAGVAQSPRYKIIEKRQSVAFWCNPISGHATLYWYQQILGQGPKLLIQFQNNGVVDDSQLPKDRFSAERLKGVDSTLKIQPAKLEDSAVYLCASSSTWEQYFGPGTRLTVT.

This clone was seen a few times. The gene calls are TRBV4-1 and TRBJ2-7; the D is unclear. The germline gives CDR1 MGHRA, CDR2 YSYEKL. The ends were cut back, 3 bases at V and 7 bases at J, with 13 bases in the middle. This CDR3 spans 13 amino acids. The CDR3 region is CASSQGFFAEQYF. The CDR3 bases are TGCGCCAGCAGCCAGGGTTTTTTTGCGGAGCAGTACTTC.